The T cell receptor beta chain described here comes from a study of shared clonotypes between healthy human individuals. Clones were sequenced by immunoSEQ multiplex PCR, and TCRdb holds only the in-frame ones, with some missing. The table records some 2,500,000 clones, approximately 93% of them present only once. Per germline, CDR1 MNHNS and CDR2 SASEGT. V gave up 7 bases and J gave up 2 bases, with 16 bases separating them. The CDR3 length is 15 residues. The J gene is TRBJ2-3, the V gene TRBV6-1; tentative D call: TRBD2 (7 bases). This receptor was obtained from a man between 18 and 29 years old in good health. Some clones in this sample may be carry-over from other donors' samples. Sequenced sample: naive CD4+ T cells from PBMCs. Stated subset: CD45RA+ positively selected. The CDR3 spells CASNARGAYTDTQYF. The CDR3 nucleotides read TGTGCCAGCAATGCACGGGGGGCTTACACAGATACGCAGTATTTT.